These 23 T cell receptor beta chains were all obtained from the same sample, sequenced in a study of regulatory T cells in long-lasting Graves disease. The sample's time point: newly diagnosed GD, antithyroid drugs for less than 3 months. After RNA was extracted from PBMCs, the TCR library was made from it. TCR beta libraries were built with iRepertoire HTBI primers and Arm-PCR of CDR3 regions. MiXCR, applied by TCRdb to the multiplex PCR reads, yields one record per CDR3 protein. The sample contains under 800,000 distinct CDR3 sequences, roughly 15% of which appear only once. A further study also used this sample, focusing on T cells in Graves' hyperthyroidism and ophthalmopathy.

The specimen comprised peripheral blood mononuclear cells (PBMCs), sampled at new diagnosis, from a patient treated with antithyroid drugs. These receptors were taken from a young woman with Graves disease.

V and J are TRBV20-1 and TRBJ2-7; 7 nucleotides align to TRBD1. The CDR3 has 13 amino acids. Per germline, CDR1 DFQATT and CDR2 SNEGSKA (reference sequence). V was clipped by 5 bases and J by 7 bases; unmatched bases: 11. CDR3 sequence (DNA): TGCAGTGCTCCGGACAGGATTCAAGGGGAGCAGTACTTC. Amino acids: CSAPDRIQGEQYF.

The CDR3 spells CASSDPEQEYNYGYTF. The CDR3 DNA sequence: TGTGCCAGCAGTGACCCCGAACAGGAGTATAACTATGGCTACACCTTC. The chain joins TRBV25-1 to TRBJ1-2, with a weak D call TRBD1 (5 bases). The ends were cut back, 3 bases at V and 1 base at J, with 15 bases in the middle. The CDR3 sequence is 16 residues long. Germline CDR1 is MGHDK and CDR2 is SYGVNS.

This clonotype was seen only a few times. The V gene is TRBV20-1, the J gene TRBJ2-7; 10 nucleotides line up with TRBD1. Germline V gene data show CDR1 as DFQATT and CDR2 as SNEGSKA (reference sequence). The CDR3 loop spans 15 amino acids. J gave up 3 bases and V 1 base, and 6 bases lay outside the gene matches. The CDR3 nucleotides read TGCAGTGCTAGAGCCCGGACAGGGGGATACTACGAGCAGTACTTC. Protein product: CSARARTGGYYEQYF.

In this sample, this clonotype turned up a few times. The rearrangement joins TRBV30 to TRBJ2-1; 9 nucleotides match TRBD2. The CDR3 covers 14 residues. Germline values: CDR1 GTSNPN, CDR2 SVGIG (reference sequence). With V trimmed by 4 bases and J by 7 bases, 8 bases remained unmatched. The DNA of the CDR3 is TGTGCCTGGAACGAGGCGGGAGGGCTGAATGAGCAGTTCTTC. It encodes CAWNEAGGLNEQFF.

This clonotype was counted a few times. This sequence joins TRBV6-1 and TRBJ2-7; 11 bases fit TRBD2. Germline V gene lookup returns CDR1 MNHNS and CDR2 SASEGT. V trimming: 3 bases; J trimming: 6 bases; junction bases outside the gene matches: 4. CDR3 length: 14 amino acids. The CDR3 sequence is CASSETSGKGEQYF. CDR3 DNA: TGTGCCAGCAGTGAGACTAGCGGGAAAGGCGAGCAGTACTTC.

In its sample, this clonotype was seen a few times. The chain uses TRBV12-3 or TRBV12-4 and TRBJ2-7, with D possibly being TRBD2 (6 bases). This CDR3 spans 15 amino acids. With 6 bases removed from V and 0 bases from J, the gap between germline ends came to 15 bases. This CDR3 reads CASSLGHGSSYEQYF. For the CDR3, the DNA is TGTGCCAGCAGCCTCGGACACGGGAGCTCCTACGAGCAGTACTTC.

The chain couples TRBV28 to TRBJ2-3, with D possibly matching TRBD1 (5 bases). V was shortened by 2 bases and J by 4 bases, with 13 bases between the two germline ends. Per the germline V gene, CDR1 is MDHEN and CDR2 is SYDVKM. The CDR3 has 15 amino acids. The CDR3 sequence is CASSLTPRQSDTQYF. The DNA of the CDR3 is TGTGCCAGCAGTTTAACCCCGCGACAGTCAGATACGCAGTATTTT.

Here the CDR3 DNA reads TGCAGTGCACATCAAGCGGGAGGGTTCGAGCAGTACTTC. Encoded protein: CSAHQAGGFEQYF. The rearrangement links TRBV20-1 to TRBJ2-7, with TRBD2 identical over 10 bases. The V and J ends lost 6 bases and 6 bases, in that order; junction bases with no gene match: 8. Germline assignment: CDR1 DFQATT and CDR2 SNEGSKA (reference sequence). This CDR3 spans 13 amino acids.

This clonotype was detected ten times or more. The chain links TRBV12-3 or TRBV12-4 to TRBJ2-5, with no clear D. The CDR3 loop spans 13 amino acids. Trimming removed 2 bases at V and 5 bases at J, with 9 bases between. The CDR3 protein is CASSLREMETQYF. Written as DNA, the CDR3 is TGTGCCAGCAGTTTACGAGAGATGGAGACCCAGTACTTC.

The table lists this clonotype with a few counts. The chain uses TRBV19 and TRBJ1-2, with 8 bases that match TRBD1. The J segment lost 8 bases and the V segment lost 5 bases, leaving 7 bases of the junction unmatched. Per the germline V gene, CDR1 is LNHDA and CDR2 is SQIVND (reference sequence). The CDR3 sequence is 13 residues long. CDR3 sequence (DNA): TGTGCCAGTAGTGAAGCAGGGGGCAGAGGCTACACCTTC. This translates into CASSEAGGRGYTF.

This chain joins TRBV7-2 and TRBJ2-4; 9 bases match TRBD1. Germline CDR1 SGHTA, CDR2 FQGNSA. The CDR3 has 16 residues. With V trimmed by 6 bases and J by 0 bases, 6 bases remained unmatched. CDR3 coding DNA: TGTGCCAGCAGATGGGGGACAGGGCGAGCCAAAAACATTCAGTACTTC. It codes for CASRWGTGRAKNIQYF.

The chain carries TRBV7-8 and TRBJ1-2, with 8 bases lining up with TRBD1. J lost 3 bases, V lost 5 bases, and 8 bases had no gene match. Germline CDR1 and CDR2: SGHVS and FQNEAQ. The CDR3 length is 15 residues. The CDR3 sequence: CASSARGQDHYGYTF. The CDR3 bases are TGTGCCAGCAGCGCCCGGGGACAGGACCACTATGGCTACACCTTC. The full variable domain, completed using reference TRBV7-8 and TRBJ1-2, is GAGVSQSPRYKVAKRGQDVALRCDPISGHVSLFWYQQALGQGPEFLTYFQNEAQLDKSGLPSDRFFAERPEGSVSTLKIQRTQQEDSAVYLCASSARGQDHYGYTFGSGTRLTVV.

This clonotype was picked up many times. The chain employs TRBV27 and TRBJ1-5, with TRBD1 as a possible D gene (6 bases). Germline CDR1 is MNHEY and CDR2 is SMNVEV (reference sequence). The CDR3 sequence is 15 residues long. V lost 7 bases to trimming and J lost 6 bases, with 19 bases between them. The chain's CDR3 is CASNSTGKYRQPQHF. The CDR3 bases are TGTGCCAGCAATTCGACAGGAAAGTACCGTCAGCCCCAGCATTTT.

Turning to this clonotype: This may stem from a read error, because a much larger clone lies one nucleotide away. The chain joins TRBV28 to TRBJ2-7, with a tentative D call TRBD2 (5 bases). The CDR3 totals 11 residues. Between the trimmed V and J ends, which lost 7 bases and 3 bases, there was a span of 7 bases. The V gene's germline CDR1 is MDHEN and CDR2 SYDVKM. DNA of the CDR3: TGTGCCAGCAATCGGGACTACGAGCAGTACTTC. Its protein product is CASNRDYEQYF.

This clonotype was picked up many times. The chain joins TRBV18 to TRBJ2-7, with 7 bases identical to TRBD1. The V segment lost 0 bases and the J segment 7 bases; nucleotides outside the gene matches: 9. CDR3 length equals 15 residues. Germline values: CDR1 KGHSH, CDR2 LQKENI. The chain's CDR3 is CASSPPETGPREQYF. DNA of the CDR3: TGTGCCAGCTCACCACCGGAGACAGGGCCGAGGGAGCAGTACTTC.

This clonotype was picked up one time. The gene calls are TRBV28 and TRBJ2-7, with TRBD1 matching over 8 bases. Germline CDR1 and CDR2: MDHEN and SYDVKM. This CDR3 is 15 amino acids long. With 8 bases clipped from V and 7 bases from J, the junction kept 16 bases outside the gene matches. CDR3 bases: TGTGCCAGCGGTTCCTCGGGGCAGGGGGCGGGGGAGCAGTACTTC. Translated: CASGSSGQGAGEQYF.

This clonotype was seen many times. The gene calls are TRBV7-2 and TRBJ2-1; D may match TRBD1 or TRBD2 (5 bases each). Germline CDR1 SGHTA, CDR2 FQGNSA. The CDR3 runs to 13 residues. Trimming stripped 1 base from V and 12 bases from J, with 13 bases between. This chain's CDR3 is CASSLGGTTMQFF. CDR3 DNA: TGTGCCAGCAGCTTAGGGGGGACCACAATGCAGTTCTTC.

The J gene is TRBJ1-2, the V gene TRBV3-1; 10 bases align to TRBD1. Germline CDR1 and CDR2: LGHDT and YNNKEL (reference sequence). After removal of 3 bases from V and 8 bases from J, the junction contained 6 bases not matched to a gene. This CDR3 region has 14 residues. The CDR3 DNA follows: TGTGCCAGCAGCCAGACAGGGGGCCGGGAGGGCTACACCTTC. Protein: CASSQTGGREGYTF.

The rearrangement links TRBV7-3 to TRBJ1-6; no clear D gene. V lost 1 base to trimming and J lost 8 bases, with 12 bases between them. This CDR3 contains 15 residues. Looked up from germline, CDR1 is SGHTA and CDR2 is FQGTGA. The chain's CDR3 is CASSLSPSPDSPLHF. In nucleotides, the CDR3 is TGTGCCAGCAGCTTAAGCCCCAGTCCGGATTCACCCCTCCACTTT.

The table lists this clonotype with many counts. This chain links TRBV28 with TRBJ2-4, with a tentative D call TRBD1 (7 bases). Trimming took off 4 bases at V and 3 bases at J, with 25 bases between the two ends. The length of the CDR3 is 19 residues. Germline-derived CDR1 and CDR2 are MDHEN and SYDVKM. CDR3 loop: CASSYMSLTGEASKNIQYF. Here the CDR3 DNA reads TGTGCCAGCAGTTACATGTCCCTTACAGGGGAGGCCAGCAAAAACATTCAGTACTTC.

The chain is built from TRBV27 and TRBJ2-7; maybe TRBD2 (5 bases). Germline V gene data show CDR1 as MNHEY and CDR2 as SMNVEV (reference sequence). This CDR3 has 14 amino acids. V was trimmed by 4 bases and J by 7 bases, leaving 17 bases between them. The CDR3 DNA follows: TGTGCCAGCAGTTCCCCCGGGGTATGGGAGGAGCAGTACTTC. It is translated as CASSSPGVWEEQYF.

The rearrangement joins TRBV7-3 to TRBJ1-1; D is uncertain. The CDR3 runs 12 residues. Trimming pared 5 bases from V and 10 bases from J, leaving 14 bases between. Germline V lookup: CDR1 SGHTA, CDR2 FQGTGA. For the CDR3, the DNA is TGTGCCAGCAGCCCCGAGTCGGGTGGAGCTTTCTTT. Translated, it gives CASSPESGGAFF.

The V gene is TRBV28, the J gene TRBJ1-2; 8 bases fit TRBD1. The CDR3 loop spans 13 amino acids. Unmatched junction bases numbered 6, after V lost 7 bases and J lost 5 bases. Germline V lookup: CDR1 MDHEN, CDR2 SYDVKM. CDR3 in DNA: TGTGCCAGCAATTCAGGACAGGGATATGGCTACACCTTC. Translating gives CASNSGQGYGYTF.